This T cell receptor (beta chain) was sequenced for a study of blood T cell repertoires in COVID-19. The CDR3 is made up of 13 amino acids. Germline V lookup: CDR1 MDHEN, CDR2 SYDVKM. J lost 5 bases, V lost 4 bases, and 1 base had no gene match. TCRdb keeps only in-frame clones here, not all; method: immunoSEQ multiplex PCR. This table holds over 200,000 clones, about three quarters found once. Specimen: peripheral blood. This TCR derives from a woman aged 80 or older with acute or convalescent COVID-19. V and J are TRBV28 and TRBJ2-4; TRBD2 agrees at 8 bases. DNA for the CDR3: TGTGCCAGCAGTTCGGGGGGGGAAAACATTCAGTACTTC. Protein: CASSSGGENIQYF.